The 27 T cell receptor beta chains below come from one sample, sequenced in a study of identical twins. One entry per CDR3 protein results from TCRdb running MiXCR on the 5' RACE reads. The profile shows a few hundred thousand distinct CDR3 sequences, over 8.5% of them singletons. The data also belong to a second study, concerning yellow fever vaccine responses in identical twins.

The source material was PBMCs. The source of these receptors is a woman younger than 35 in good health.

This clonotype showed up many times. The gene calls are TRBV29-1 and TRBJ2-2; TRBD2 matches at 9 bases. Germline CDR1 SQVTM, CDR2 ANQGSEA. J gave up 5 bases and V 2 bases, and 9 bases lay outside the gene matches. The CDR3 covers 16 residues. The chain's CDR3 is CSVEWASGTRTGELFF. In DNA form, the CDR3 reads TGCAGCGTTGAATGGGCTAGCGGGACCAGGACCGGGGAGCTGTTTTTT.

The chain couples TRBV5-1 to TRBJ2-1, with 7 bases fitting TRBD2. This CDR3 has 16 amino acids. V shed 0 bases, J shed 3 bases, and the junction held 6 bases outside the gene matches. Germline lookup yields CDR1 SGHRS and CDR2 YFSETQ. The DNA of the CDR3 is TGCGCCAGCAGCTTGGGACTAGCTGTCCTCTACAATGAGCAGTTCTTC. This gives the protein CASSLGLAVLYNEQFF.

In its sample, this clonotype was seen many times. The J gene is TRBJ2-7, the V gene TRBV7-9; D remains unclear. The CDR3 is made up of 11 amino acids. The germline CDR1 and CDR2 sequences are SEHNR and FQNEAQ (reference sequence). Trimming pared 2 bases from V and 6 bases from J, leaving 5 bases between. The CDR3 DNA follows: TGTGCCAGCAGCTTAATAGGCGAGCAGTACTTC. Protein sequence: CASSLIGEQYF.

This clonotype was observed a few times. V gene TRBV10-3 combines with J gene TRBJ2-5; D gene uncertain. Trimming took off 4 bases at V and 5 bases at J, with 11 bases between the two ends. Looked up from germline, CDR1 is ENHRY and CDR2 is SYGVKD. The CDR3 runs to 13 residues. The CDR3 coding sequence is TGTGCCATCAGTGCGAACCTAGGGGAGACCCAGTACTTC. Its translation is CAISANLGETQYF.

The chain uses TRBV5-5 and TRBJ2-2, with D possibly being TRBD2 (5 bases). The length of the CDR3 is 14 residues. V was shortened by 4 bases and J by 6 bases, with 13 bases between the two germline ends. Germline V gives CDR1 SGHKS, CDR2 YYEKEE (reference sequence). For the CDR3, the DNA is TGTGCCAGCAGCCATGGAGGCCATGCCGGGGAGCTGTTTTTT. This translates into CASSHGGHAGELFF.

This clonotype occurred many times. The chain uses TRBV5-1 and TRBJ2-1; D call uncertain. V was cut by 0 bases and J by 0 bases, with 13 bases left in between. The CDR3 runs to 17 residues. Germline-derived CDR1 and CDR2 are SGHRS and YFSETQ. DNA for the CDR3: TGCGCCAGCAGCTTGGGGGCCTTTCGTTTCTCCTACAATGAGCAGTTCTTC. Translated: CASSLGAFRFSYNEQFF.

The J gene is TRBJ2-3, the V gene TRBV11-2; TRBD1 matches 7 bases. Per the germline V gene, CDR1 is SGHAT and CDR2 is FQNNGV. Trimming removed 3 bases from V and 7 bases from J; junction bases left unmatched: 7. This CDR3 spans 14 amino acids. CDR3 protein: CASSFEGARNTQYF. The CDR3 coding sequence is TGTGCCAGCAGCTTCGAGGGGGCAAGGAATACGCAGTATTTT.

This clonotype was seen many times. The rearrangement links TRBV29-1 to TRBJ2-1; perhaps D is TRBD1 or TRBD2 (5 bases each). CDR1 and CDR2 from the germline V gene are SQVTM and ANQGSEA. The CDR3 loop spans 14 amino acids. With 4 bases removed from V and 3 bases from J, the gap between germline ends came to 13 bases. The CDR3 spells CSVVGDPFYNEQFF. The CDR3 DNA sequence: TGCAGCGTTGTAGGGGACCCTTTCTACAATGAGCAGTTCTTC.

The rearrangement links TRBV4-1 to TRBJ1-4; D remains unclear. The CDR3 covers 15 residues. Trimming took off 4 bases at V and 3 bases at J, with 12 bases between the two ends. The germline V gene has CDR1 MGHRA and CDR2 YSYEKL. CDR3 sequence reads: CASSRIVVPNEKLFF. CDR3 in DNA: TGCGCCAGCAGCCGCATAGTTGTACCTAATGAAAAACTGTTTTTT.

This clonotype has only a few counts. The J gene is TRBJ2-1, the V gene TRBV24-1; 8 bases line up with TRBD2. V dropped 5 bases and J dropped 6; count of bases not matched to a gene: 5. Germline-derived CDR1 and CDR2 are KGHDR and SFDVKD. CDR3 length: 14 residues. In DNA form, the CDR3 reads TGTGCCACCAGTGGTATCGGGGGGGGCAATGAGCAGTTCTTC. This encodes CATSGIGGGNEQFF.

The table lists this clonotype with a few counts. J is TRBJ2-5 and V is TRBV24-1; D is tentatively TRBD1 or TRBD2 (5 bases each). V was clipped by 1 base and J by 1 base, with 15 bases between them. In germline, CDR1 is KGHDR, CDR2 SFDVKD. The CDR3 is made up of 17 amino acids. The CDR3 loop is CATSDFKDTLAQETQYF. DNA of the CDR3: TGTGCCACCAGTGATTTTAAGGACACCCTAGCCCAAGAGACCCAGTACTTC.

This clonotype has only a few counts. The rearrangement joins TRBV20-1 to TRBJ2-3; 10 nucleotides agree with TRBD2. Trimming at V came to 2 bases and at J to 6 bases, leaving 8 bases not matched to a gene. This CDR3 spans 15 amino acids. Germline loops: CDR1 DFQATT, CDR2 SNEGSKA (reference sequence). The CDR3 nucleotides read TGCAGTGCTAGATTCGGGACTAGCGTTTTCGATACGCAGTATTTT. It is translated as CSARFGTSVFDTQYF.

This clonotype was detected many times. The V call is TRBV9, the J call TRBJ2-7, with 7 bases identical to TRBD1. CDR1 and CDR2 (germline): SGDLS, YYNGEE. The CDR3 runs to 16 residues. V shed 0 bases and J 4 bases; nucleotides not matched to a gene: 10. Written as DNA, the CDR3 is TGTGCCAGCAGCGTAGGATTCGAGACAGGGCAGTACGAGCAGTACTTC. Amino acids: CASSVGFETGQYEQYF.

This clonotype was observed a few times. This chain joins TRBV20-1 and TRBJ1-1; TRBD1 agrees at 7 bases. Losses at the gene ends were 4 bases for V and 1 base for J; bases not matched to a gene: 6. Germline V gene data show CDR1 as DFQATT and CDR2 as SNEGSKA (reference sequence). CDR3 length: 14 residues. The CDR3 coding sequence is TGCAGTGCTAAACCCGGGACAGAGAACACTGAAGCTTTCTTT. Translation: CSAKPGTENTEAFF.

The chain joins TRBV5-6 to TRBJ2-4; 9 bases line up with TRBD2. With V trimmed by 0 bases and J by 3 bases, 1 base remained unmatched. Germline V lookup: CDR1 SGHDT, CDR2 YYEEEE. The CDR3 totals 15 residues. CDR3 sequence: CASSLGGRDKNIQYF. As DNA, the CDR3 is TGTGCCAGCAGCTTGGGCGGGAGGGACAAAAACATTCAGTACTTC.

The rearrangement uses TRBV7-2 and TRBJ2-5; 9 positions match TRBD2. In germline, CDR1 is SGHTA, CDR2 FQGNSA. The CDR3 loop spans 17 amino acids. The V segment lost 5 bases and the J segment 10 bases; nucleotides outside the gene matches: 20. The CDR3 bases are TGTGCCAGCAGCCCCGAAGCTACTAGCGGGTCGTTGAGGGACCAGTACTTC. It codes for CASSPEATSGSLRDQYF.

The CDR3 region is CATRTSGSYEQYF. The CDR3 nucleotides read TGTGCCACCCGGACTAGCGGGTCCTACGAGCAGTACTTC. V is TRBV25-1 and J is TRBJ2-7; TRBD2 aligns across 11 bases. The V and J ends lost 10 bases and 1 base, in that order; junction bases with no gene match: 3. This CDR3 has 13 amino acids. Germline V gene data show CDR1 as MGHDK and CDR2 as SYGVNS.

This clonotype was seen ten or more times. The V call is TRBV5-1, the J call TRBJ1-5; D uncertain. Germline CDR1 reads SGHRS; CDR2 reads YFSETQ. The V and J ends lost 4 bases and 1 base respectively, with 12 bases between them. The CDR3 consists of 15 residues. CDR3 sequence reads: CASSPDSGSNQPQHF. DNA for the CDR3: TGCGCCAGCAGCCCTGATAGCGGGAGCAATCAGCCCCAGCATTTT.

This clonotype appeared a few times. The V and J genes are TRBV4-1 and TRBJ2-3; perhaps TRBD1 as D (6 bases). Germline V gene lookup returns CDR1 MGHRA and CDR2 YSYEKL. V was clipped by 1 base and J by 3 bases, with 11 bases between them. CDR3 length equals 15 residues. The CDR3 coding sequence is TGCGCCAGCAGCCAAGGAACAGGGCAAACAGATACGCAGTATTTT. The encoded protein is CASSQGTGQTDTQYF.

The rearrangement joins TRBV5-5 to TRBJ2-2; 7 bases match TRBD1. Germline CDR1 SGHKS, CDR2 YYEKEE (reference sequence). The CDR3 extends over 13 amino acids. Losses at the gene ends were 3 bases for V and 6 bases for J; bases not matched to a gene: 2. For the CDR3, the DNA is TGTGCCAGCAGCTCACAGGGGTCCGGGGAGCTGTTTTTT. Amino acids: CASSSQGSGELFF.

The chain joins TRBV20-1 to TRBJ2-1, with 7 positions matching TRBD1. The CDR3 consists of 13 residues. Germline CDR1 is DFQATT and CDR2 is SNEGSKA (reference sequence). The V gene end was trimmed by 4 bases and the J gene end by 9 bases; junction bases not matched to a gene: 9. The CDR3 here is CSANRGGFGEQFF. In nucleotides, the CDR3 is TGCAGTGCTAACAGGGGCGGGTTTGGTGAGCAGTTCTTC.

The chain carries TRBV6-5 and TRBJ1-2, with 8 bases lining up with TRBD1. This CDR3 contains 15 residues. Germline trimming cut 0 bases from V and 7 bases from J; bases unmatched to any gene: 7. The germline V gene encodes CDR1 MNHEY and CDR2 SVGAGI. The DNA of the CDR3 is TGTGCCAGCAGTTACTCAGGGCAGGGGGCTCTTGGCTACACCTTC. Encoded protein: CASSYSGQGALGYTF.

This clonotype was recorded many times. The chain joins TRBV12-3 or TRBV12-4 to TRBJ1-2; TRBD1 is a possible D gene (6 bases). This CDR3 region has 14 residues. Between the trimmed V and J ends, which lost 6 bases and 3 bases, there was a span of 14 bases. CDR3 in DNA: TGTGCCAGCAGGCCCCCAGGGGTTGACTATGGCTACACCTTC. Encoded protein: CASRPPGVDYGYTF.

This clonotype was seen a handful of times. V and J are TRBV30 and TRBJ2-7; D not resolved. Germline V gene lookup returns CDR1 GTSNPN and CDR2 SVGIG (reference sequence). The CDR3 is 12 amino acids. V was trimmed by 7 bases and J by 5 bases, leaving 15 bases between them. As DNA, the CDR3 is TGTGCCTCCAAAGGGATGGTGGACGAGCAGTACTTC. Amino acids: CASKGMVDEQYF.

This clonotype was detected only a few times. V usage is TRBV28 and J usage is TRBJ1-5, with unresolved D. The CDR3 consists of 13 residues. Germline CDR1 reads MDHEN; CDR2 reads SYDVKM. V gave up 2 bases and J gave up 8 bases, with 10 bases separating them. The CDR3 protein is CASSLDATEPQHF. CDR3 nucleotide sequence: TGTGCCAGCAGTTTAGACGCTACGGAGCCCCAGCATTTT.

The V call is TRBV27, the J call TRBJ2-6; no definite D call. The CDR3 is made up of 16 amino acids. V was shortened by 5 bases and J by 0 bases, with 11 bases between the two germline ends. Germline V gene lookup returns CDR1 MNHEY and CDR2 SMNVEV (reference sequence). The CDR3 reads CASSLYSYSGANVLTF. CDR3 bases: TGTGCCAGCAGTCTCTATAGTTACTCTGGGGCCAACGTCCTGACTTTC.

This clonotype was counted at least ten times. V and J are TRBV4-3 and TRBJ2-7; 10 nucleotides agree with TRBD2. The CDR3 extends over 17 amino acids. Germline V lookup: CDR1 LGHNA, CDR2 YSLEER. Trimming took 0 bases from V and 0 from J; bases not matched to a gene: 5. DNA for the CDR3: TGCGCCAGCAGCCAAGATCTGCCTAGCGGGAGCTCCTACGAGCAGTACTTC. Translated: CASSQDLPSGSSYEQYF.